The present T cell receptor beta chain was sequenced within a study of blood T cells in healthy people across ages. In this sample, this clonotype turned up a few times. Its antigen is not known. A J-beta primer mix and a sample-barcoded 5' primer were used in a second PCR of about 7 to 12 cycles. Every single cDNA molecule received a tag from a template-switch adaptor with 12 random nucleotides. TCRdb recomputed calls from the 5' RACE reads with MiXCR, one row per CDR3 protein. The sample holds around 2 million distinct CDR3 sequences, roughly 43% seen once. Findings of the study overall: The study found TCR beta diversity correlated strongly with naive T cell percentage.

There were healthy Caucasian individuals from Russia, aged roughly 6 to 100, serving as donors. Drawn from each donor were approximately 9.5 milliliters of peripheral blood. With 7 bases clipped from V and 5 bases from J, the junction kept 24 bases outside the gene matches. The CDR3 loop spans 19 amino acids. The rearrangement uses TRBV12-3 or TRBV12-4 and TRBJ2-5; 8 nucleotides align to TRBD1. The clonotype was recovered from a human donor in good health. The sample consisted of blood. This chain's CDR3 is CASKSLSRSEAGGSETQYF. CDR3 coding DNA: TGTGCCAGCAAATCTCTCAGCAGATCCGAAGCAGGGGGCTCGGAGACCCAGTACTTC.